The clone carrying this T cell receptor (beta chain) was seen a handful of times. Its antigen is undetermined. The data belong to a study of identical twins. Overall study results and limits: In beta out-of-frame sequences, the excess sharing between twins was weaker. Model-predicted out-of-frame TCR alpha sharing fell below observed values in monozygotic twins. In cord blood, abundant beta clonotypes had fewer insertions; memory showed no trend.

V lost 0 bases to trimming and J lost 6 bases, with 6 bases between them. Germline V lookup: CDR1 MGHRA, CDR2 YSYEKL. The CDR3 runs to 12 residues. TCRdb called the 5' RACE reads again in MiXCR, with one record for every CDR3 protein. This table has 400,000 to 550,000 distinct CDR3 sequences, 13% to 15% appearing once. Healthy Caucasians were all of the donors. This sample was shared with a second study, whose subject was yellow fever vaccine responses in identical twins.

Input material: CD4+ T cells sorted from blood. The chain joins TRBV4-1 to TRBJ2-7; D is perhaps TRBD2 (5 bases). This clonotype originated in a woman under 30 in good health. The CDR3 nucleotides are TGCGCCAGCAGCCAAGATGGAGGCGAGCAGTACTTC. This translates into CASSQDGGEQYF.